This TCR beta chain was documented in a study of T cell responses to AZD1222 COVID-19 vaccine (dated by TCRdb to the early 2020s). A note on the overall study: TCR sequencing was performed for more than 230 trial participants, of whom around 200 were given two doses of AZD1222 and around 25 were given two doses of MenACWY control vaccine. Enrollment into the trials was organized by age into subgroups of 18-55, 56-69 and 70-plus years, and those subgroups contained about 160, 30 and 59 TCR-sequenced participants, respectively. General study outcomes and caveats: Participants were mostly white British and included more females than males, and it was suggested by the authors that clonal diversity may have been underestimated. After two AZD1222 doses, both the breadth and the depth of spike-specific TCRs were significantly higher than at day 0 and than in MenACWY recipients. Epitopes outside the regions mutated in the B.1.351 and B.1.1.7 variants were reportedly recognized by nearly half of the unique spike-specific TCRs. In the small 56-69-year group, the increase in depth fell short of significance, most likely because of low power. Conclusions about previously exposed vaccinees are limited, since just 5 to 7 AZD1222 recipients were seropositive for SARS-CoV-2 at baseline. Because no day 14 peak-response samples were available, the repertoires could be characterized only after the peak T cell response. The whole spike protein was spanned by vaccine-associated CD4 TCRs, and dominant responses were seen in regions 160-218 and 743-854.

Interpreted using the paper, the time point label stands for: about 28 days (+/-7) after the second vaccine dose. AZD1222 recipients given second doses at about 4 weeks or at about 12 weeks were pooled, since spike-specific TCR depth and breadth were not found to differ between the two schedules. The vaccinee samples were drawn from two UK trials, COV001 and COV002, one of which was a single-blind randomized controlled phase 2/3 trial testing AZD1222 (ChAdOx1 nCoV-19) in healthy adults. Trial participant PBMC samples were collected at day 0 and day 28 after the second dose for TCRbeta chain sequencing. V loses 8 bases at its end and J loses 4 bases; junction bases beyond the gene matches: 8. The CDR3 has 15 amino acids, counting the end cysteine and phenylalanine. Only CDR3 DNA remains: 45 bases, in frame from the first base. The germline V gene (reference sequence) provides CDR1 LNHDA and CDR2 SQIVND.

As for this clone: Which antigen it targets is not known. There are no base qualities to consult, and no much larger clone falls within one base.

The CDR3 regions of human TCRbeta chains were analyzed by immunosequencing. Per the original workflow: Repertoire TCRs were checked for matches against a reference library of SARS-CoV-2-specific TCRs that had been generated using the MIRA antigen-specificity platform. Breadth was defined as the fraction of unique TCRs that were SARS-CoV-2-associated, and depth was defined as the fraction of total T cells that were SARS-CoV-2-associated. Using the MIRA data, each spike-specific TCR was assigned both to the spike region to which the TCR was reactive and to a CD4 or CD8 class. Log10-transformed breadth and depth values were compared by one-way ANOVA with Sidak's multiple comparisons tests. Entries here come from immuneACCESS through TCRdb and include only in-frame sequences with V and J called. Some clones fail to appear in such tables; in the studies checked, an unresolved V gene covers under half of the shortfall, and the cause of the remainder is unknown. That table gives V, J and clone size, and the DNA gave D and trimming. The sample data list roughly 140,000 clones, and 75% to 90% of these were observed just once. Roughly a tenth of the sample is held by the ten biggest clonotypes.

The TCR originated in an adult who received the AZD1222 COVID-19 vaccine. The sequencing here drew on peripheral blood, taken 28 days after the second AZD1222 dose. In this chain, TRBV19 is recombined with TRBJ1-5, and 10 bases in between align with TRBD1. The CDR3 region reads CASHRDRGGNQPQHF. The DNA sequence is given as TGTGCCAGTCACCGGGACAGGGGAGGGAATCAGCCCCAGCATTTT.